The 2 T cell receptor beta chains given below trace back to one sample, sequenced in a study of post-analysis software for immune sequencing data. Study-wide results and caveats: Relative to controls, patients had 5 or 6 TRBV segments at higher frequency, with TRBV5-6, TRBV5-1 and TRBV20-1 among these.

Tagging with unique molecular identifiers was a feature of the TCR beta cDNA libraries. Each CDR3 protein is one row after TCRdb ran MiXCR on the PCR reads. The table has 700,000 to 800,000 distinct CDR3 sequences, about 27% seen once; the top ten hold roughly 0.53%. No antigens are known for them. The sequenced sample was blood. The receptors stem from a girl aged 5-17 years with multiple sclerosis.

The V gene is TRBV7-2, the J gene TRBJ2-7; D unclear. CDR3 length equals 17 residues. Germline V CDR1 and CDR2: SGHTA, FQGNSA. V was shortened by 5 bases and J by 0 bases, with 20 bases between the two germline ends. Written as DNA, the CDR3 is TGTGCCAGCAGCCCGAGTGCGTTAGGTAGAGGCTCCTACGAGCAGTACTTC. This codes for CASSPSALGRGSYEQYF.

The table lists this clonotype with a few counts. CDR3: CASSRDGAKNIQYF. The CDR3 nucleotides are TGTGCCAGCAGTCGGGATGGGGCCAAAAACATTCAGTACTTC. This sequence joins TRBV28 and TRBJ2-4; possible D gene TRBD2, 5 bases. There are 14 residues in the CDR3. V was clipped by 5 bases and J by 1 base, with 9 bases between them. Germline-derived CDR1 and CDR2 are MDHEN and SYDVKM.